This T cell receptor beta chain emerged from a study of T cell responses to AZD1222 COVID-19 vaccine. Study-wide findings and caveats: Recipients of AZD1222 seropositive at baseline numbered only 5 to 7. Recipients of two AZD1222 doses showed rising Spike-specific TCR breadth and depth. White British people made up most donors, females outnumbered males, and clonal diversity was possibly underestimated.

In regard to this clone: Its antigen remains unknown.

Looked up from germline, CDR1 is KGHSH and CDR2 is LQKENI. V lost 4 bases, J lost 3 bases, and 3 bases lay in between. The CDR3 length is 11 residues. Here immunoSEQ multiplex PCR was the method, and the copy in TCRdb shows in-frame clones only, minus some. This table has about 130,000 clones, 88% appearing once. This clonotype originated in an adult in good health. The gene calls are TRBV18 and TRBJ2-5; D is unresolved. This material consisted of peripheral blood, taken on day 0 of AZD1222 vaccination. CDR3: CASSRKETQYF. The CDR3 coding sequence is TGTGCCAGCTCACGAAAAGAGACCCAGTACTTC.